This TCR beta chain was captured in a study of blood T cell repertoires in COVID-19. Across the whole study: The cDNA or gDNA used as material had been derived from T cells, B-cell-depleted T cells, or PBMCs.

Germline V gives CDR1 SGHNT, CDR2 YYREEE (reference sequence). The CDR3 spans 12 residues. Trimming took 4 bases from V and 2 from J, leaving 4 bases between them. Sequencing used immunoSEQ multiplex PCR; TCRdb keeps in-frame clones, though not all of them. The sample lists roughly 410,000 clones; about 90% were seen once. Seattle patients were enrolled during active infection and followed longitudinally. This receptor was obtained from a woman aged 60-75 years with COVID-19, enrolled during active disease. The chain links TRBV5-4 to TRBJ1-5; D gene uncertain. Sequencing used peripheral blood. Here the CDR3 DNA reads TGTGCCAGCAGCGCGGGCAATCAGCCCCAGCATTTT. Its translation: CASSAGNQPQHF.